What follows are 18 T cell receptor beta chains derived from one specimen sequenced in a study of shared clonotypes between healthy human individuals. Generated by immunoSEQ multiplex PCR, the TCRdb table keeps only in-frame clones and is missing some. Among roughly 300,000 clones listed, less than 85% were seen once. Sequencing used memory CD4+ T cells sorted from blood. As for subset: CD45RA-negative fraction. The source is a man under 40 in good health.

This sequence joins TRBV28 and TRBJ2-1, with TRBD2 matching over 7 bases. Germline V CDR1 and CDR2: MDHEN, SYDVKM. The CDR3 sequence is 14 residues long. After removal of 6 bases from V and 2 bases from J, the junction contained 4 bases not matched to a gene. CDR3 coding DNA: TGTGCCAGCAGGGGAGCGGGAACCTACAATGAGCAGTTCTTC. This codes for CASRGAGTYNEQFF.

The V call is TRBV28, the J call TRBJ2-5; TRBD2 is a possible D gene (6 bases). V shed 6 bases and J shed 7 bases, with 18 bases lying between them. The germline gives CDR1 MDHEN, CDR2 SYDVKM. The CDR3 sequence is 14 residues long. The CDR3 spells CASSTTSGPGTQYF. DNA of the CDR3: TGTGCCAGCAGCACGACTAGTGGGCCTGGGACCCAGTACTTC.

The CDR3 is CASSLKGGTEAFF. CDR3 nucleotides: TGTGCCAGCTCGTTGAAGGGTGGCACTGAAGCTTTCTTT. V usage is TRBV18 and J usage is TRBJ1-1, with D unresolved. This CDR3 region has 13 residues. V shed 6 bases and J shed 4 bases, with 12 bases lying between them. Germline CDR1 and CDR2: KGHSH and LQKENI.

In this sample, this clone turned up a few times. J is TRBJ2-5 and V is TRBV7-2; D possibly uses TRBD1 or TRBD2 (5 bases each). Trimming left V 5 bases short and J 0 bases short, with 13 bases between. Germline CDR1 SGHTA, CDR2 FQGNSA. The CDR3 is 15 residues long. Written as DNA, the CDR3 is TGTGCCAGCAGCCGGGACGGGTGGTACCAAGAGACCCAGTACTTC. Encoded protein: CASSRDGWYQETQYF.

The chain is built from TRBV19 and TRBJ2-1; possibly TRBD2 for D (6 bases). Germline loops: CDR1 LNHDA, CDR2 SQIVND (reference sequence). The CDR3 runs 14 residues. V was shortened by 3 bases and J by 6 bases, with 12 bases between the two germline ends. CDR3 sequence: CASSIWGLSNEQFF. The CDR3 DNA reads as TGTGCCAGTAGTATCTGGGGACTCTCCAATGAGCAGTTCTTC.

V and J are TRBV6-5 and TRBJ2-1, with TRBD2 as a possible D gene (7 bases). The CDR3 runs to 15 residues. Trimming pared 3 bases from V and 13 bases from J, leaving 22 bases between. CDR1 and CDR2 (germline): MNHEY, SVGAGI. CDR3 region: CASSYGGALYDGQFF. For the CDR3, the DNA is TGTGCCAGCAGTTATGGGGGGGCCTTATACGACGGTCAGTTCTTC.

This clone was observed a single time. V gene TRBV6-1 combines with J gene TRBJ2-5; 10 nucleotides match TRBD1. Trimming cost V 2 bases and J 2 bases; bases outside gene matches: 8. This CDR3 contains 17 residues. CDR1 is MNHNS and CDR2 is SASEGT in the germline V gene. DNA for the CDR3: TGTGCCAGCAGTGAACAGCCGGGACAGGGGACTCAAGAGACCCAGTACTTC. Translation gives CASSEQPGQGTQETQYF.

This sequence joins TRBV2 and TRBJ2-3; 7 nucleotides match TRBD1. Germline V gene lookup returns CDR1 SNHLY and CDR2 FYNNEI. V shed 6 bases and J 4 bases; nucleotides not matched to a gene: 13. CDR3 length: 16 amino acids. CDR3 loop: CASRTRGLDFADTQYF. CDR3 sequence (DNA): TGTGCCAGCAGGACGAGGGGGCTTGATTTTGCAGATACGCAGTATTTT.

The chain carries TRBV29-1 and TRBJ2-1, with TRBD2 identical over 10 bases. The CDR3 covers 14 residues. V lost 7 bases, J lost 4 bases, and 7 bases stayed unmatched. From germline, CDR1 is SQVTM and CDR2 ANQGSEA. Here the CDR3 reads CSAAAAGGYNEQFF. The CDR3 DNA follows: TGCAGCGCCGCCGCAGCGGGAGGGTACAATGAGCAGTTCTTC.

This clone was counted at least ten times. The chain employs TRBV5-1 and TRBJ2-2; D possibly corresponds to TRBD1 (7 bases). Germline CDR1 reads SGHRS; CDR2 reads YFSETQ. CDR3 length equals 15 residues. The germline V and J ends were trimmed by 3 bases and 5 bases, with 14 bases remaining between them. Here the CDR3 DNA reads TGCGCCAGCAGCTCTCGGGCAGGGGGGACCGGGGAGCTGTTTTTT. Translation gives CASSSRAGGTGELFF.

The J gene is TRBJ1-2, the V gene TRBV5-1, with a possible D match to TRBD1 (6 bases). The CDR3 length is 17 residues. The germline gives CDR1 SGHRS, CDR2 YFSETQ. V was pared by 0 bases and J by 0 bases, with 15 bases between. The CDR3 loop is CASSLGAGATANYGYTF. CDR3 sequence (DNA): TGCGCCAGCAGCTTGGGGGCAGGGGCAACAGCTAACTATGGCTACACCTTC. Using reference TRBV5-1 and TRBJ1-2 for the parts outside the CDR3, the full variable domain is KAGVTQTPRYLIKTRGQQVTLSCSPISGHRSVSWYQQTPGQGLQFLFEYFSETQRNKGNFPGRFSGRQFSNSRSEMNVSTLELGDSALYLCASSLGAGATANYGYTFGSGTRLTVV.

The gene calls are TRBV27 and TRBJ2-7; 7 bases line up with TRBD2. This CDR3 is 15 amino acids long. Germline-derived CDR1 and CDR2 are MNHEY and SMNVEV (reference sequence). V gave up 5 bases and J gave up 2 bases; unmatched junction bases: 9. CDR3 sequence: CASSPLSGATYEQYF. DNA for the CDR3: TGTGCCAGCAGTCCCCTCAGCGGGGCAACCTACGAGCAGTACTTC.

The DNA for the CDR3 is TGTGCCAGTATGGCCCCTGGGGCCAACGTCCTGACTTTC. This encodes CASMAPGANVLTF. V is TRBV28 and J is TRBJ2-6; D unresolved. The CDR3 extends over 13 amino acids. Germline V gives CDR1 MDHEN, CDR2 SYDVKM. Trimming removed 9 bases from V and 2 bases from J, with 8 bases in between.

The chain recombines TRBV14 with TRBJ2-7; tentative D call: TRBD2 (6 bases). This CDR3 has 14 amino acids. CDR1 SGHDN and CDR2 FVKESK come from the germline V gene. The V end was cut by 1 base, the J end by 5 bases, with 12 bases between. For the CDR3, the DNA is TGTGCCAGCAGCCAAGGACTAGTTCACCACGAGCAGTACTTC. It encodes CASSQGLVHHEQYF.

This chain uses TRBV25-1 with TRBJ2-5; D is undetermined. The V and J ends lost 5 bases and 1 base respectively, with 5 bases between them. This CDR3 comprises 12 residues. Per the germline V gene, CDR1 is MGHDK and CDR2 is SYGVNS. CDR3 sequence reads: CASSSVQETQYF. CDR3 sequence (DNA): TGTGCCAGCAGTAGTGTCCAAGAGACCCAGTACTTC.

This clone was counted only a few times. V is TRBV30 and J is TRBJ2-4; D remains unclear. The V gene lost 5 bases and the J gene lost 2 bases, with 13 bases spanning the gap. This CDR3 region has 14 residues. The germline V gene encodes CDR1 GTSNPN and CDR2 SVGIG (reference sequence). The CDR3 region is CAWEDGASKNIQYF. In DNA form, the CDR3 reads TGTGCCTGGGAGGACGGAGCGTCCAAAAACATTCAGTACTTC.

V usage is TRBV5-4 and J usage is TRBJ2-3, with D maybe TRBD2 (5 bases). Germline assignment: CDR1 SGHNT and CDR2 YYREEE (reference sequence). The CDR3 runs 14 residues. V was pared by 4 bases and J by 0 bases, with 9 bases between. CDR3 bases: TGTGCCAGCAGCATCCAGCGGAGCACAGATACGCAGTATTTT. It yields the protein CASSIQRSTDTQYF.

The count of this clone is one. The chain couples TRBV14 to TRBJ2-1; a weak D match, TRBD2 (6 bases). CDR3 size: 14 residues. Trimming removed 4 bases at V and 9 bases at J, with 16 bases between. In germline, CDR1 is SGHDN, CDR2 FVKESK. DNA for the CDR3: TGTGCCAGCAGCCTTTTTGGAGGGAAGGGTGAGCAGTTCTTC. Amino acid sequence: CASSLFGGKGEQFF. Combining the CDR3 with reference TRBV14 and TRBJ2-1 gives the whole variable domain EAGVTQFPSHSVIEKGQTVTLRCDPISGHDNLYWYRRVMGKEIKFLLHFVKESKQDESGMPNNRFLAERTGGTYSTLKVQPAELEDSGVYFCASSLFGGKGEQFFGPGTRLTVL.